The clone carrying this T cell receptor beta chain was detected a few times. Its antigen is unknown. The data were taken from a study of beta chain features in type 1 diabetes. Whole-study results and caveats: Moderate but significant shortening of TCRB CDR3s was recorded in all four CD4+ subsets from Type 1 diabetes patients.

This CDR3 region has 18 residues. J gave up 7 bases and V 0 bases, and 8 bases lay outside the gene matches. Germline V gene sequence: CDR1 LNHNV, CDR2 YYDKDF (reference sequence). Expressed TCRB transcripts were sequenced, since all the RNA that had been isolated was reverse transcribed. Average reads for naive, central memory and regulatory T cell samples were roughly 3.5 million. Method: immunoSEQ multiplex PCR; TCRdb's copy keeps in-frame clones and lacks some. The repertoire holds a few hundred thousand clones, with about 10% as singletons. The genes are TRBV15 and TRBJ2-3, with 15 positions matching TRBD2. The clonotype comes from a woman in her 30s in good health. Sequenced sample: naive CD4+ T cells from blood. CDR3 amino acids: CATSRDRGLAGGQNTQYF. CDR3 coding DNA: TGTGCCACCAGCAGAGATAGGGGACTAGCGGGAGGACAAAATACGCAGTATTTT.